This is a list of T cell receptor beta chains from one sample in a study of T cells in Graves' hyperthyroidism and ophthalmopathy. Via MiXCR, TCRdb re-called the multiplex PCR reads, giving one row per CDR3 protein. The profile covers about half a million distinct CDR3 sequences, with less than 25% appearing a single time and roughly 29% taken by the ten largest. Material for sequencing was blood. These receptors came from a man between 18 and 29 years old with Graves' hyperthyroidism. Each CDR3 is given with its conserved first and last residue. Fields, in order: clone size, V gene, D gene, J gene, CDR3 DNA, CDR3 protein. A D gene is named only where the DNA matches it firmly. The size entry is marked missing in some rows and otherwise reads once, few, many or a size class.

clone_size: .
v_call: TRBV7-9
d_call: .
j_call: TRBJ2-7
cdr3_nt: TGTGCCAGCAGCTCCAACGCCAGACTCTACGAGCAGTACTTC
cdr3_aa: CASSSNARLYEQYF

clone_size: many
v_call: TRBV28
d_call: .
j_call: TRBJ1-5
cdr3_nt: TGTGCCAGCATCCATGCGGGATTTGGGGATCAGCCCCAGCATTTT
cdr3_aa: CASIHAGFGDQPQHF

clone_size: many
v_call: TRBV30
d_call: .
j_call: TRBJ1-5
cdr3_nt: TGTGCCTGGAGTGTGGGAGTACGCAATCAGCCCCAGCATTTT
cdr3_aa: CAWSVGVRNQPQHF

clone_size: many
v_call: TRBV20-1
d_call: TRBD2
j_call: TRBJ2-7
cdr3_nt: TGCAGTTCAGTGGGGTTTCGGCGGGGGAACCCCTACGAGCAGTACTTC
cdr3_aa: CSSVGFRRGNPYEQYF

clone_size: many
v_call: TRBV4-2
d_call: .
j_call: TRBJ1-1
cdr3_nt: TGTGCCAGCAGCCAAGAGGGTGGTAGGGGTGGAGCTTTCTTT
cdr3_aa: CASSQEGGRGGAFF

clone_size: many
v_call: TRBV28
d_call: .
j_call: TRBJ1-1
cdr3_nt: TGTGCCAGCAGTCCACCGGACGGGAGAAACACTGAAGCTTTCTTT
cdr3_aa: CASSPPDGRNTEAFF

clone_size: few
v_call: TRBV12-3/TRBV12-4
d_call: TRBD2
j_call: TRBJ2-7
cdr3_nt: TGTGCCAGCAGGAAGACTTCGGGGGGGGGCTACGAGCAGTACTTC
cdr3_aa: CASRKTSGGGYEQYF

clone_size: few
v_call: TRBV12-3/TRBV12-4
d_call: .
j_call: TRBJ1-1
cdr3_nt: TGTGCCAGCAGTCCGACCGAGGGGGCTGAAGCTTTCTTT
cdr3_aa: CASSPTEGAEAFF

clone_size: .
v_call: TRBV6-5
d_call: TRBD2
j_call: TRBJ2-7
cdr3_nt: TGTGCCAGCAGTTACGGCGGGAGCGACGCCTACGAGCAGTACTTC
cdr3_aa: CASSYGGSDAYEQYF

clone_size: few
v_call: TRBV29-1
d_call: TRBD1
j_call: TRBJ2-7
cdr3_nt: TGCAGCGGATCCACCGGGACAGGGGAAAACGAGCAGTACTTC
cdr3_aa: CSGSTGTGENEQYF

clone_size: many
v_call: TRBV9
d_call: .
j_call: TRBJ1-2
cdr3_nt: TGTGCCAGCAGCGTAGCGACAGGTGCATACTATGGCTACACCTTC
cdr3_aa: CASSVATGAYYGYTF

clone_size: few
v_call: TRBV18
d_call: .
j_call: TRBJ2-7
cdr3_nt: TGTGCCAGCTCACAGACAGATAGCGAGCAGTACTTC
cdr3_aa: CASSQTDSEQYF

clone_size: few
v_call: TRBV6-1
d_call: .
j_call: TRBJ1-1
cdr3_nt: TGTGCCAGCAGCCCACCCACAGGGAGGAACACTGAAGCTTTCTTT
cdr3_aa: CASSPPTGRNTEAFF

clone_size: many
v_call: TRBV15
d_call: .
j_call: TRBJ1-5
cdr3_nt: TGTGCCACCAACAGAGCGAGGGAGCGTCAGCCCCAGCATTTT
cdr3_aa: CATNRARERQPQHF

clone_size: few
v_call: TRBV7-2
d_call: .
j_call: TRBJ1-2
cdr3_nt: TGTGCCAGCAGCTCTCGACAGAATGGCTACACCTTC
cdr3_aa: CASSSRQNGYTF

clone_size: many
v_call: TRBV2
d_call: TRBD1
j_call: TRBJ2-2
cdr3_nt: TGTGCCAGCAGGGACGACAGGGATTTCGGGGAGCTGTTTTTT
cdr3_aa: CASRDDRDFGELFF

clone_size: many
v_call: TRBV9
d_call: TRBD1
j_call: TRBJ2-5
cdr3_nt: TGTGCCAGCGCCTTCGGGACAGGGTCGGAGACCCAGTACTTC
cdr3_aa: CASAFGTGSETQYF

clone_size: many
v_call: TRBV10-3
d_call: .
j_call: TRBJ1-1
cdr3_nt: TGTGCCATCAGTGTATCGACGACCCTGAACACTGAAGCTTTCTTT
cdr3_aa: CAISVSTTLNTEAFF

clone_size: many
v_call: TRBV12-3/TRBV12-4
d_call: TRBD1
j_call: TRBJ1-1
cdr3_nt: TGTGCCAGCAGCAACAGGGGGCCGTGGGTTGAGATTGAAGCTTTCTTT
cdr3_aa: CASSNRGPWVEIEAFF

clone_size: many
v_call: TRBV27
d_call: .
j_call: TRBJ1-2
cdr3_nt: TGTGCCAGCAGTTTTTCTCCGGGACTTGGCTACACCTTC
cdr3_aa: CASSFSPGLGYTF

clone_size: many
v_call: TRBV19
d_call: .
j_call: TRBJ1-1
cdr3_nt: TGTGCCAGTAGTTTTTCCCAGATCGGCACTGAAGCTTTCTTT
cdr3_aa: CASSFSQIGTEAFF

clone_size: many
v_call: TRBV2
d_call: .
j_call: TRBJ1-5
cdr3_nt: TGTGCCAGCAGCAAAGGGGGGGAGGCTCAGCCCCAGCATTTT
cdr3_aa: CASSKGGEAQPQHF

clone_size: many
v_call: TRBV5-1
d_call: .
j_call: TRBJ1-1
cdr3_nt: TGCGCCAGCAGCTTGGACTTCTTCGAACTGGGCGAAGCTTTCTTT
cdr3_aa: CASSLDFFELGEAFF

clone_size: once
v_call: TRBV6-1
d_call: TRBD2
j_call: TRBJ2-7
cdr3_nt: TGTGCCAGCAGGGCTAGCGGGGCCATCTACGAGCAGTACTTC
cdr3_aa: CASRASGAIYEQYF

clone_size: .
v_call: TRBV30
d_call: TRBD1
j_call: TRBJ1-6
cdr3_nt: TGTGCCTGGAGGGGTTATACCGGACAGGGGGTAAATTCACCCCTCCACTTT
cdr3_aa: CAWRGYTGQGVNSPLHF

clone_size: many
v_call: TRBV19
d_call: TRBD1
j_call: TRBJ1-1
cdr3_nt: TGTGCCAGTAGTGAGGGGGCACACACTGAAGCTTTCTTT
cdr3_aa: CASSEGAHTEAFF

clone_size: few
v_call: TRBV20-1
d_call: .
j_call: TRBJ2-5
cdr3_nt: TGCAGTGCTAGAGATGCCGCACCCAGTGCCGCGGAGACCCAGTACTTC
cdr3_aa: CSARDAAPSAAETQYF

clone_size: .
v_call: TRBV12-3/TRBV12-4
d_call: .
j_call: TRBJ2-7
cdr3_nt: TGTGCCAGCAGTTTAGCGAACAGGCACGAGCAGTACTTC
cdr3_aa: CASSLANRHEQYF

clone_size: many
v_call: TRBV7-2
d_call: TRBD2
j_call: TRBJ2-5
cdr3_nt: TGTGCCAGCAGCTTAGCGCAAGCGGGAGGGTGGGAGACCCAGTACTTC
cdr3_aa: CASSLAQAGGWETQYF

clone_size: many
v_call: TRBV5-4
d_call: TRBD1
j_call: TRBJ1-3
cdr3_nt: TGTGCCAGCAGCTTGGCCAACCCGGGACAGGGAGTACGGACTGGAAACACCATATATTTT
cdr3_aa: CASSLANPGQGVRTGNTIYF

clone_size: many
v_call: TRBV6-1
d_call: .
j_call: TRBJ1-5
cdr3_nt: TGTGCCAGCAGTGGCCGGGCCCTCAATCAGCCCCAGCATTTT
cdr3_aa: CASSGRALNQPQHF

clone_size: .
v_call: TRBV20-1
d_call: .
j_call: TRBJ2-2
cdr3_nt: TGCAGTGCTAAACCTCAGGGTCTAGCACACACCGGGGAGCTGTTTTTT
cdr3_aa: CSAKPQGLAHTGELFF

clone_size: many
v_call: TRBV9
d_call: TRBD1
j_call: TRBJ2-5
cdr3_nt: TGTGCCAGCAGCACGGGACAGGGGCGAGAGACCCAGTACTTC
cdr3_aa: CASSTGQGRETQYF

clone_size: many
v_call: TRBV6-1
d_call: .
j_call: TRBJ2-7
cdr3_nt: TGTGCCAGCTCAAGGGGCAAAGCCTACGAGCAGTACTTC
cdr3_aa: CASSRGKAYEQYF

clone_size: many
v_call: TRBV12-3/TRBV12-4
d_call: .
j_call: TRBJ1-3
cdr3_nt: TGTGCCAGCAGTCTCATGGACACCATATATTTT
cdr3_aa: CASSLMDTIYF

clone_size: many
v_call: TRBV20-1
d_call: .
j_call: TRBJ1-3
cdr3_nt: TGCAGTGCTAGAGGGGACTACAACACCATATATTTT
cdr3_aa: CSARGDYNTIYF

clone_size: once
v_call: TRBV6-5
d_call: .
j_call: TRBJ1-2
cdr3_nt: TGTGCCAGCAGCTTAGTTAACAGGGATATCTCGGGCTACACCTTC
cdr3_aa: CASSLVNRDISGYTF

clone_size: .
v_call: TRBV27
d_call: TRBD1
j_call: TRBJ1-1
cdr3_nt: TGTGCCAGCAGTAACAGACAGGGGCGGGAGACTGAAGCTTTCTTT
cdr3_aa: CASSNRQGRETEAFF

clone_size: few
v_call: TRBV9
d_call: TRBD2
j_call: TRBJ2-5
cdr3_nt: TGTGCCAGCAGTCCCCCGGGGTCTAGCGGCCAAGAGACCCAGTACTTC
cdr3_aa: CASSPPGSSGQETQYF

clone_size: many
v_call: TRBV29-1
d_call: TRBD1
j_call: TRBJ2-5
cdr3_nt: TGCAGCGTTGAGAGGGGACAGGGAGGTCGGAAGACCCAGTACTTC
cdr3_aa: CSVERGQGGRKTQYF

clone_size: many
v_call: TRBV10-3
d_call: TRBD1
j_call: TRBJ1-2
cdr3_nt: TGTGCCATCGCGGGACAGCATAACTATGGCTACACCTTC
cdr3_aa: CAIAGQHNYGYTF

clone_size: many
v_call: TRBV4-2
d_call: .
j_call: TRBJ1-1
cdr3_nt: TGTGCCAGGGGCGGGAACACTGAAGCTTTCTTT
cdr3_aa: CARGGNTEAFF

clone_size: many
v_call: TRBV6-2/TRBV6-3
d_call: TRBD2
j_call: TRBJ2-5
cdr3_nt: TGTGCCAGCACCTCACCCCTCGGACTAGCGGGGTCCCAAGAGACCCAGTACTTC
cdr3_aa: CASTSPLGLAGSQETQYF

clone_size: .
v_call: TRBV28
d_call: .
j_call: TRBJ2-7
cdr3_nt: TGTGCCAGCAGTGATGACAGCAACGAGCAGTACTTC
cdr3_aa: CASSDDSNEQYF

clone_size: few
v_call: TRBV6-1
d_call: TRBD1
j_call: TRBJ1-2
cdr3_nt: TGTGCCAGCAGTCCCCGGACAGGGAAGACGGCGGGGGGCTACACCTTC
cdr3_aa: CASSPRTGKTAGGYTF

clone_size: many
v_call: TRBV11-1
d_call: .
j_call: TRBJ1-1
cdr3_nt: TGTGCCAGCAGCTTACCTCTTTACTCGAAGAACACTGAAGCTTTCTTT
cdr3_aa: CASSLPLYSKNTEAFF

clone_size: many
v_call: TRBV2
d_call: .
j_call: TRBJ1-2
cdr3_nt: TGTGCCAGCAGTGATCAGGGGTACCTCTACACCTTC
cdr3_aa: CASSDQGYLYTF

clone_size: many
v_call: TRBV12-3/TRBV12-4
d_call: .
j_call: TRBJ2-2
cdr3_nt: TGTGCCAGCAGTCCAGACCTACCAGGGGAGACCGGGGAGCTGTTTTTT
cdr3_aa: CASSPDLPGETGELFF

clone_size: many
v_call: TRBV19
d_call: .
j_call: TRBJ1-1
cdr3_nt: TGTGCCAGTAGGCCCCGCGGACAGCCGAACACTGAAGCTTTCTTT
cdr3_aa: CASRPRGQPNTEAFF

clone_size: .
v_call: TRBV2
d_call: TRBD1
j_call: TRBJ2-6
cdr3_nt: TGTGCCAGCGAGAAAGGACAGGGCTTTTCTGGGGCCAACGTCCTGACTTTC
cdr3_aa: CASEKGQGFSGANVLTF

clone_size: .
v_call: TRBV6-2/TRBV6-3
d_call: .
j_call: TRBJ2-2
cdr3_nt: TGTGCCAGCAGTCAGACAGCTACCGGGGAGCTGTTTTTT
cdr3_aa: CASSQTATGELFF

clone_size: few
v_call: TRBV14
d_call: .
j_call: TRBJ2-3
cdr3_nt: TGTGCCAGCAGCCCCGATTTGGGAGCAGATACGCAGTATTTT
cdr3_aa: CASSPDLGADTQYF

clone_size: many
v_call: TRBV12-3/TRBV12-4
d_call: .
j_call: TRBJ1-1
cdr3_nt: TGTGCCAGCAGGCGCCAGGGGCGGAACACTGAAGCTTTCTTT
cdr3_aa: CASRRQGRNTEAFF

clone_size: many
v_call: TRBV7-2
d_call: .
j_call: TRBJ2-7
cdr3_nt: TGTGCCAGCAGCCCACTAGGCACCTACGAGCAGTACTTC
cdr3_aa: CASSPLGTYEQYF